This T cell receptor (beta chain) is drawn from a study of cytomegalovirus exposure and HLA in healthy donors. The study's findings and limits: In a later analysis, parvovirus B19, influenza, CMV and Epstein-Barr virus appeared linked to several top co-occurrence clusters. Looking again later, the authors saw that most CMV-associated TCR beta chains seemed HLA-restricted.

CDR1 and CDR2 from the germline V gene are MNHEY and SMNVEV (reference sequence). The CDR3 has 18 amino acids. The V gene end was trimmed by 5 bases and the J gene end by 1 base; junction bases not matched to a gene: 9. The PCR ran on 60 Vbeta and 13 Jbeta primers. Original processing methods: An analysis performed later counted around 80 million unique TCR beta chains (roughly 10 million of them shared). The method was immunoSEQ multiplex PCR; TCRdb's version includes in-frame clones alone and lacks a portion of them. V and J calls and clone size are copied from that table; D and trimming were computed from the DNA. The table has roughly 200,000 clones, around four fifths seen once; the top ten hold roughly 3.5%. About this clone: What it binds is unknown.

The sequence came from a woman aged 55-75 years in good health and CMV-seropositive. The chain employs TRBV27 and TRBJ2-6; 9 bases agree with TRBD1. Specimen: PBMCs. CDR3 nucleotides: TGTGCCAGCAGTCCGCGGACAGGGGCTTGGTCTGGGGCCAACGTCCTGACTTTC. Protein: CASSPRTGAWSGANVLTF.